A single sample gave rise to the 23 T cell receptor beta chains below, sequenced in a study of siplizumab effects on memory and regulatory T cells (dated by TCRdb to about 2019). The library relied on the immunoSEQ multiplex PCR assay. Imported from immuneACCESS, the table was reduced by TCRdb to in-frame sequences with V and J called. These copies leave out some clones; in studies compared against another copy, an unresolved V gene accounts for under half, and the cause of the remainder is not known. The sample contains more than 60,000 clones, 93% of them found a single time. Approximately 4.5% of the sample is held by the ten biggest clonotypes. Sequenced input: CD8+ T cells sorted from blood. The source of these receptors is a human donor in good health.

The V gene is TRBV7-3, the J gene TRBJ2-3; D ambiguous. CDR3 length: 10 residues. Per germline, CDR1 SGHTA and CDR2 FQGTGA. This CDR3 is CARTRYTQYF. CDR3 DNA sequence: TGTGCTCGCACGAGATATACGCAGTATTTT.

This chain joins TRBV7-9 and TRBJ1-1; D perhaps matches TRBD1 (6 bases). This CDR3 has 13 residues. Trimming cost V 4 bases and J 11 bases, with 17 bases left between them. CDR1 and CDR2 from the germline V gene are SEHNR and FQNEAQ (reference sequence). The CDR3 here is CASSSSGGAGAFF. The CDR3 DNA is TGTGCCAGCAGCTCTAGCGGGGGCGCGGGGGCTTTCTTT.

This rearrangement joins TRBV19 to TRBJ1-2, with D hard to call. Germline V gene lookup returns CDR1 LNHDA and CDR2 SQIVND (reference sequence). V was trimmed by 10 bases and J by 3 bases, leaving 18 bases between them. The CDR3 has 14 amino acids. CDR3 sequence reads: CATARSGDDYGYTF. The CDR3 DNA is TGTGCCACCGCCCGGTCCGGGGATGACTATGGCTACACCTTC. Supplemented by reference TRBV19 and TRBJ1-2, the full variable domain reads DGGITQSPKYLFRKEGQNVTLSCEQNLNHDAMYWYRQDPGQGLRLIYYSQIVNDFQKGDIAEGYSVSREKKESFPLTVTSAQKNPTAFYLCATARSGDDYGYTFGSGTRLTVV.

On this clone itself: The sample carries other DNA sequences with the same CDR3. The chain combines TRBV7-6 with TRBJ2-2; D gene ambiguous. V shed 3 bases and J shed 5 bases, with 1 base lying between them. This CDR3 spans 11 amino acids. Germline lookup yields CDR1 SGHVS and CDR2 FNYEAQ. Here the CDR3 DNA reads TGTGCCAGCAGCTTGACCGGGGAGCTGTTTTTT. It encodes CASSLTGELFF.

The V call is TRBV13, the J call TRBJ2-7, with TRBD2 matching 7 bases. This CDR3 is 14 amino acids long. Germline CDR1 PRHDT, CDR2 FYEKMQ (reference sequence). V lost 4 bases, J lost 1 base, and 4 bases stayed unmatched. In DNA, the CDR3 is TGTGCCAGCAGCTCCCGGGGGGTTTCCTACGAGCAGTACTTC. This sequence encodes CASSSRGVSYEQYF.

The CDR3 is CASSGGGLADTQYF. The CDR3 region has the DNA TGTGCCAGCAGCGGCGGAGGCTTGGCGGATACGCAGTATTTT. This sequence joins TRBV9 and TRBJ2-3; possible D gene TRBD2, 5 bases. The germline V gene has CDR1 SGDLS and CDR2 YYNGEE. The CDR3 runs to 14 residues. Trimming shortened V by 3 bases and J by 6 bases, and 14 bases separated the two germline ends.

V is TRBV6-1 and J is TRBJ1-6; D not resolved. Trimming removed 2 bases from V and 5 bases from J, with 7 bases in between. CDR3 size: 14 residues. Germline CDR1 and CDR2: MNHNS and SASEGT. The CDR3 protein is CASSESGDNSPLHF. The CDR3 region has the DNA TGTGCCAGCAGTGAAAGCGGCGATAATTCACCCCTCCACTTT.

The table lists this clone with a count of one. This chain links TRBV11-2 with TRBJ2-3, with 8 positions matching TRBD2. J gave up 3 bases and V 1 base, and 9 bases lay outside the gene matches. The CDR3 loop spans 17 amino acids. The germline CDR1 and CDR2 sequences are SGHAT and FQNNGV. CDR3 sequence reads: CASSLAGTGGPTDTQYF. The CDR3, as DNA: TGTGCCAGCAGCTTAGCGGGGACGGGGGGGCCTACAGATACGCAGTATTTT.

The gene calls are TRBV4-1 and TRBJ2-5, with 10 bases aligning to TRBD2. The trim removed 1 base at V and 1 base at J, leaving 6 bases unmatched. Germline CDR1 and CDR2: MGHRA and YSYEKL. This CDR3 has 17 residues. CDR3: CASSQGASGGRQETQYF. For the CDR3, the DNA is TGCGCCAGCAGCCAAGGAGCTAGCGGGGGTCGCCAAGAGACCCAGTACTTC.

V and J are TRBV10-3 and TRBJ2-1, with D perhaps matching TRBD2 (6 bases). Germline lookup yields CDR1 ENHRY and CDR2 SYGVKD. Between the trimmed V and J ends, which lost 4 bases and 5 bases, there was a span of 18 bases. The length of the CDR3 is 16 residues. The DNA of the CDR3 is TGTGCCATCAGTGGTCTGCTTGGGGGGAGAGACAATGAGCAGTTCTTC. Its protein is CAISGLLGGRDNEQFF.

The CDR3 spells CASSLLLGTGGARSSYEQYF. The CDR3 bases are TGTGCCAGCAGTTTATTGCTAGGGACAGGGGGCGCCCGGAGCTCCTACGAGCAGTACTTC. The chain is built from TRBV28 and TRBJ2-7, with 12 bases lining up with TRBD1. Germline CDR1 and CDR2: MDHEN and SYDVKM. The V gene end was trimmed by 1 base and the J gene end by 0 bases; junction bases not matched to a gene: 13. The CDR3 covers 20 residues.

The rearrangement uses TRBV28 and TRBJ2-7; the D gene is possibly TRBD1 (5 bases). V shed 5 bases and J shed 1 base, with 9 bases lying between them. The CDR3 has 13 residues. Looked up from germline, CDR1 is MDHEN and CDR2 is SYDVKM. The CDR3 sequence: CASSPDTSYEQYF. The CDR3 DNA reads as TGTGCCAGCAGTCCGGACACTTCCTACGAGCAGTACTTC.

V and J are TRBV7-3 and TRBJ2-5, with 8 bases that match TRBD2. The CDR3 is 15 amino acids. The J segment lost 2 bases and the V segment lost 3 bases, leaving 5 bases of the junction unmatched. Looked up from germline, CDR1 is SGHTA and CDR2 is FQGTGA. The CDR3 is CASSFTAGEQETQYF. The CDR3 nucleotides are TGTGCCAGCAGCTTTACAGCGGGGGAGCAAGAGACCCAGTACTTC. Complete variable domain (other parts from reference TRBV7-3 and TRBJ2-5): GAGVSQTPSNKVTEKGKYVELRCDPISGHTALYWYRQSLGQGPEFLIYFQGTGAADDSGLPNDRFFAVRPEGSVSTLKIQRTERGDSAVYLCASSFTAGEQETQYFGPGTRLLVL.

A few counts support this clone. This chain joins TRBV10-1 and TRBJ1-2, with 7 positions matching TRBD1. V trimming: 6 bases; J trimming: 8 bases; junction bases outside the gene matches: 12. CDR1 and CDR2 (germline): WNHNN, SYGVQD (reference sequence). The CDR3 is made up of 14 amino acids. CDR3: CASSPGDSYSGYTF. The CDR3 region has the DNA TGCGCCAGCAGCCCAGGGGACAGCTACTCAGGCTACACCTTC.

CDR3 DNA sequence: TGTGCCAGTAGTATAGGGCTAGCAGCTAACTATGGCTACACCTTC. As protein: CASSIGLAANYGYTF. This chain links TRBV19 with TRBJ1-2, with unresolved D. Germline values: CDR1 LNHDA, CDR2 SQIVND (reference sequence). V gave up 1 base and J gave up 0 bases, with 9 bases separating them. CDR3 length: 15 residues. Drawing the rest from reference TRBV19 and TRBJ1-2, the complete variable domain is DGGITQSPKYLFRKEGQNVTLSCEQNLNHDAMYWYRQDPGQGLRLIYYSQIVNDFQKGDIAEGYSVSREKKESFPLTVTSAQKNPTAFYLCASSIGLAANYGYTFGSGTRLTVV.

The genes are TRBV6-5 and TRBJ2-1; TRBD2 matches at 8 bases. CDR1 is MNHEY, CDR2 SVGAGI, per germline. The CDR3 extends over 15 amino acids. Trimming removed 6 bases from V and 3 bases from J; junction bases left unmatched: 7. For the CDR3, the DNA is TGTGCCAGCAGCCTCCGAGCGGGAGACTACAATGAGCAGTTCTTC. This encodes CASSLRAGDYNEQFF.

This chain links TRBV29-1 with TRBJ2-5; D perhaps matches TRBD2 (6 bases). The germline V gene has CDR1 SQVTM and CDR2 ANQGSEA. Trimming removed 6 bases from V and 2 bases from J, with 16 bases in between. There are 14 residues in the CDR3. CDR3 nucleotides: TGCAGCGTGTCTTGGGCAGGGACTCAAGAGACCCAGTACTTC. It yields the protein CSVSWAGTQETQYF.

The chain carries TRBV7-2 and TRBJ1-1; D gene ambiguous. The V end was cut by 5 bases, the J end by 1 base, with 8 bases between. CDR3 length equals 13 residues. Germline CDR1 SGHTA, CDR2 FQGNSA. CDR3 DNA sequence: TGTGCCAGCAGCCCCTGGGGGAACACTGAAGCTTTCTTT. This codes for CASSPWGNTEAFF.

This CDR3 reads CASSVGTDEAFF. The CDR3 nucleotides are TGCGCCAGCAGCGTCGGGACGGATGAAGCTTTCTTT. V and J are TRBV4-1 and TRBJ1-1; weak D call: TRBD1 (5 bases). Per the germline V gene, CDR1 is MGHRA and CDR2 is YSYEKL. The CDR3 runs to 12 residues. V gave up 5 bases and J gave up 7 bases, with 11 bases separating them.

This clone is medium-sized in the sample. The gene calls are TRBV2 and TRBJ2-1; 8 bases line up with TRBD2. V lost 7 bases and J lost 8; bases outside the gene matches: 10. Germline values: CDR1 SNHLY, CDR2 FYNNEI. The CDR3 is made up of 14 amino acids. In DNA, the CDR3 is TGTGCCAGCACTCCGGGGGGGCCTGTGGATGAGCAGTTCTTC. It specifies CASTPGGPVDEQFF.

The CDR3 sequence is CASSVGPANEQYF. The CDR3 DNA follows: TGTGCCAGCAGCGTCGGCCCGGCGAACGAGCAGTACTTC. This sequence joins TRBV7-3 and TRBJ2-5; D unresolved. Judging by the DNA end, TRBJ2-7 fits better; the J call may be wrong. This CDR3 comprises 13 residues. The germline V gene has CDR1 SGHTA and CDR2 FQGTGA.

Details on this clone: The same CDR3 is also encoded by other DNA sequences in this sample. V and J are TRBV7-9 and TRBJ2-7, with D hard to call. Germline V gene sequence: CDR1 SEHNR, CDR2 FQNEAQ (reference sequence). V was pared by 6 bases and J by 3 bases, with 6 bases between. The CDR3 runs 11 residues. CDR3 sequence (DNA): TGTGCCAGCAGTCCTAGCTACGAGCAGTACTTC. It encodes CASSPSYEQYF. Full variable domain (outside the CDR3, taken from reference TRBV7-9 and TRBJ2-7): DTGVSQNPRHKITKRGQNVTFRCDPISEHNRLYWYRQTLGQGPEFLTYFQNEAQLEKSRLLSDRFSAERPKGSFSTLEIQRTEQGDSAMYLCASSPSYEQYFGPGTRLTVT.

This clone was seen just once. The V and J genes are TRBV19 and TRBJ2-7; 11 bases are a match to TRBD1. The CDR3 sequence is 15 residues long. Per germline, CDR1 LNHDA and CDR2 SQIVND (reference sequence). Trimming removed 3 bases from V and 2 bases from J; junction bases left unmatched: 3. CDR3 bases: TGTGCCAGTAGTATCGGACAGGGGGCCGCCTACGAGCAGTACTTC. It codes for CASSIGQGAAYEQYF.